This TCR beta chain was captured by sequencing in a study of human T cells and chemical hapten exposure. Whole-study context: 2% DPC was applied to 2 cm by 2 cm of upper inner arm skin for sensitization. Each patient's scalp received weekly diphenylcyclopropenone throughout the approximately 25-week study. Study-level results: After DPC sensitization, TCRs above 1 in 1000 frequency showed no change. As the donors had alopecia, their immune response may differ from healthy people's.

TCRdb redid the calling of the RACE reads with MiXCR, one entry per CDR3 protein. The data contain 180,000 or so distinct CDR3 sequences, around 22% of them singletons. The ends lost 4 bases at V and 1 base at J; junction bases unmatched: 15. The CDR3 length is 18 residues. Germline V gives CDR1 SGHTA, CDR2 FQGNSA. Time point specified: patch test 1, 2 weeks after DPC sensitization. Treatment in this sample: therapeutic diphenylcyclopropenone sensitization with weekly scalp DPC. This clonotype was observed a few times. What it binds is unknown. This TCR came from a woman aged 45-59 years with alopecia areata. Some clones in this sample may be carry-over from other donors' samples. This material consisted of whole blood, taken in connection with sensitization to the hapten diphenylcyclopropenone (DPC). The genes are TRBV7-2 and TRBJ1-1; TRBD1 aligns across 7 bases. Written as DNA, the CDR3 is TGTGCCAGCAGCTCGATTATACTGGGGGACAGTTCGAACACTGAAGCTTTCTTT. It translates to CASSSIILGDSSNTEAFF.